Each of the 26 T cell receptor beta chains below was sequenced from the same sample in a study of blood T cells in healthy people across ages (dated by TCRdb to 2015 to 2017). Library preparation employed 5' RACE. The sequencer listed for this sample is Illumina HiSeq 2500. The second PCR ran for about 7 to 11 cycles and used a J-beta primer mix along with a sample-barcoded 5' primer. The public reads were reanalyzed by TCRdb: fastp trimming at Q25, MiXCR alignment, in-frame beta chains only. Each record represents a unique CDR3 protein, reported with the most common genes and DNA among its rows. The sample data list 1.5 million to 2 million distinct CDR3 sequences, and 28% of these were observed just once. The ten top clones hold roughly 8.2% of the sample. The sequencing input was blood. The receptors come from a woman in her twenties or thirties in good health.

The rearrangement joins TRBV14 to TRBJ1-4, with D unclear. CDR3 size: 15 residues. V was trimmed by 0 bases and J by 3 bases, leaving 8 bases between them. CDR1 and CDR2 (germline): SGHDN, FVKESK. For the CDR3, the DNA is TGTGCCAGCAGCCAAGAGCCTGGGGCTAATGAAAAACTGTTTTTT. Its protein product is CASSQEPGANEKLFF.

This clonotype was seen only a few times. CDR3 nucleotides: TGTGCCAGCAGTCCCGACAGGGGAAACAATCAGCCCCAGCATTTT. Translation gives CASSPDRGNNQPQHF. The chain recombines TRBV6-5 with TRBJ1-5; 8 bases agree with TRBD1. CDR3 length equals 15 residues. Germline CDR1 and CDR2: MNHEY and SVGAGI. Trimming took 5 bases from V and 3 from J; bases not matched to a gene: 6.

This clonotype was detected ten times or more. The V call is TRBV11-2, the J call TRBJ2-6; D uncertain. Germline CDR1 is SGHAT and CDR2 is FQNNGV. V lost 3 bases, J lost 2 bases, and 5 bases lay in between. This CDR3 is built from 14 residues. The CDR3 sequence is CASSFEAGANVLTF. The CDR3 DNA follows: TGTGCCAGCAGCTTCGAGGCTGGGGCCAACGTCCTGACTTTC.

The chain is built from TRBV13 and TRBJ1-1; D unresolved. Trimming removed 1 base at V and 5 bases at J, with 20 bases between. Germline V CDR1 and CDR2: PRHDT, FYEKMQ (reference sequence). This CDR3 has 17 residues. CDR3 amino acids: CASSLARRPSGRTEAFF. For the CDR3, the DNA is TGTGCCAGCAGCTTAGCCAGGCGCCCCTCGGGGAGAACTGAAGCTTTCTTT.

This clonotype was counted only a few times. Just one base apart from a much larger clone, this may be a read error. This chain links TRBV5-1 with TRBJ2-7; D remains unclear. This CDR3 is 15 amino acids long. From germline, CDR1 is SGHRS and CDR2 YFSETQ. Here the CDR3 DNA reads TGCGCCGGCAGCTTGGAGACGGATCACTACTACGAGCAGTACTTC. As protein: CAGSLETDHYYEQYF. Combining the CDR3 with reference TRBV5-1 and TRBJ2-7 gives the whole variable domain KAGVTQTPRYLIKTRGQQVTLSCSPISGHRSVSWYQQTPGQGLQFLFEYFSETQRNKGNFPGRFSGRQFSNSRSEMNVSTLELGDSALYLCAGSLETDHYYEQYFGPGTRLTVT.

The V gene is TRBV6-5, the J gene TRBJ2-1, with TRBD2 as a possible D gene (6 bases). CDR1 MNHEY and CDR2 SVGAGI come from the germline V gene. The CDR3 runs 15 residues. V lost 4 bases and J 0 bases, leaving 10 bases between the germline ends. CDR3 DNA sequence: TGTGCCAGCAGTTCCCGGGAGAACTCCTACAATGAGCAGTTCTTC. This gives the protein CASSSRENSYNEQFF.

This clonotype occurred a few times. The chain is built from TRBV5-5 and TRBJ1-2; D unclear. V was cut by 0 bases and J by 4 bases, with 10 bases left in between. CDR3 length equals 14 residues. Germline V CDR1 and CDR2: SGHKS, YYEKEE (reference sequence). The CDR3 reads CASSLDRATYGYTF. CDR3 sequence (DNA): TGTGCCAGCAGCTTGGACCGAGCGACCTATGGCTACACCTTC.

DNA for the CDR3: TGTGCCAGCCCATCCGGATCCGGGAACCAGCCCCAGCATTTT. It specifies CASPSGSGNQPQHF. J is TRBJ1-5 and V is TRBV18; no reliable D call. Per germline, CDR1 KGHSH and CDR2 LQKENI. The V and J ends lost 8 bases and 7 bases respectively, with 18 bases between them. CDR3 length: 14 residues.

This clonotype showed up just once. The junction departs from germline at one end; a sequencing error may be responsible. This rearrangement joins TRBV7-2 to TRBJ1-2; 8 bases match TRBD1. This CDR3 region has 15 residues. Germline V gene data show CDR1 as SGHTA and CDR2 as FQGNSA. The CDR3 loop is CASSLVRTGNHGFTF. The CDR3 DNA reads TGTGCCAGTAGCTTAGTTCGGACAGGGAATCATGGCTTCACCTTC.

This chain uses TRBV25-1 with TRBJ2-4; the D gene is possibly TRBD1 (5 bases). With the DNA end fitting TRBJ2-5 better, the J assignment may be wrong. The CDR3 totals 16 residues. Germline loops: CDR1 MGHDK, CDR2 SYGVNS. The CDR3 is CASSDSSDRNRETQYF. The CDR3 DNA reads TGTGCCAGCAGTGATTCGTCTGACAGAAATCGAGAGACCCAGTACTTC.

The V call is TRBV2, the J call TRBJ2-1, with TRBD1 matching 8 bases. Losses at the gene ends were 3 bases for V and 4 bases for J; bases not matched to a gene: 5. The germline V gene has CDR1 SNHLY and CDR2 FYNNEI. The CDR3 has 15 residues. The CDR3 is CASSDQGAGYNEQFF. CDR3 coding DNA: TGTGCCAGCAGTGACCAGGGGGCAGGATACAATGAGCAGTTCTTC.

V usage is TRBV12-3 or TRBV12-4 and J usage is TRBJ1-4, with a weak D call TRBD1 (5 bases). Trimming shortened V by 5 bases and J by 8 bases, and 18 bases separated the two germline ends. The length of the CDR3 is 15 residues. The CDR3 protein is CASSPKDRKGEKLFF. The CDR3 DNA reads TGTGCCAGCAGTCCAAAAGACAGAAAAGGGGAAAAACTGTTTTTT.

Worth noting for this clonotype: Germline and junction disagree at one end, which may indicate a read error. The rearrangement links TRBV5-1 to TRBJ2-6; a possible D gene is TRBD1 (5 bases). CDR3 length: 17 amino acids. Germline CDR1 and CDR2: SGHRS and YFSETQ. DNA of the CDR3: TGCGCCAGCAGCCCACAGGCCGCCCACTCTGAGGCCAACGTCCTGACTTTC. Amino acids: CASSPQAAHSEANVLTF.

The chain is built from TRBV18 and TRBJ2-3; 10 bases align to TRBD2. This CDR3 spans 17 amino acids. Germline V gene sequence: CDR1 KGHSH, CDR2 LQKENI. The J segment lost 1 base and the V segment lost 2 bases, leaving 6 bases of the junction unmatched. As DNA, the CDR3 is TGTGCCAGCTCACCAGGGGCTAGCGGGAGCGGCACAGATACGCAGTATTTT. It specifies CASSPGASGSGTDTQYF.

There are a few counts of this clonotype. The V call is TRBV12-3 or TRBV12-4, the J call TRBJ2-3; 9 positions match TRBD1. CDR3 length: 15 amino acids. The V and J ends lost 6 bases and 7 bases, in that order; junction bases with no gene match: 11. The CDR3 DNA is TGTGCCAGCAGGGACCGGGACAGGGAGGTACATACGCAGTATTTT. It translates to CASRDRDREVHTQYF.

This clonotype has a count of ten or more. This chain joins TRBV12-3 or TRBV12-4 and TRBJ2-7; D is unresolved. V lost 3 bases to trimming and J lost 6 bases, with 18 bases between them. This CDR3 spans 15 amino acids. This CDR3 reads CASSFRQQPPLEQYF. CDR3 sequence (DNA): TGTGCCAGCAGTTTTCGGCAGCAACCCCCCCTCGAGCAGTACTTC.

The chain employs TRBV6-5 and TRBJ1-2; TRBD1 is a possible D gene (5 bases). Germline assignment: CDR1 MNHEY and CDR2 SVGAGI. The CDR3 spans 11 residues. V lost 8 bases and J 8 bases, leaving 12 bases between the germline ends. In DNA, the CDR3 is TGTGCCAGCGGCCAGGGCAGAGGCTACACCTTC. It translates to CASGQGRGYTF.

The chain recombines TRBV3-1 with TRBJ1-2; D is uncertain. This CDR3 is 12 amino acids long. Per germline, CDR1 LGHDT and CDR2 YNNKEL (reference sequence). The V gene lost 3 bases and the J gene lost 8 bases, with 10 bases spanning the gap. CDR3 region: CASSQEWRGYTF. The DNA of the CDR3 is TGTGCCAGCAGCCAGGAATGGAGGGGCTACACCTTC.

This clonotype was counted a few times. The rearrangement links TRBV12-3 or TRBV12-4 to TRBJ2-3; possibly TRBD2 for D (5 bases). V lost 2 bases to trimming and J lost 3 bases, with 15 bases between them. CDR3 size: 16 residues. CDR3 DNA sequence: TGTGCCAGCAGTTTATTCCCTAGCACTAGGACAGATACGCAGTATTTT. Translating it yields CASSLFPSTRTDTQYF.

The V gene is TRBV14, the J gene TRBJ2-7, with D possibly being TRBD2 (7 bases). CDR1 SGHDN and CDR2 FVKESK come from the germline V gene. V was cut by 8 bases and J by 2 bases, with 16 bases left in between. This CDR3 is 14 amino acids long. Written as DNA, the CDR3 is TGTGCCAGCGGCAGGCGGGGGCTCGCCTACGAGCAGTACTTC. Translation: CASGRRGLAYEQYF.

V is TRBV12-3 or TRBV12-4 and J is TRBJ1-5; D might be TRBD1 (6 bases). This CDR3 comprises 15 residues. The germline V and J ends were trimmed by 6 bases and 0 bases, with 12 bases remaining between them. CDR3 DNA sequence: TGTGCCAGCAGCCCGGGACAAATTAGCAATCAGCCCCAGCATTTT. Amino acids: CASSPGQISNQPQHF.

This clonotype was counted a few times. The J gene is TRBJ1-2, the V gene TRBV5-5, with D uncertain. The CDR3 contains 14 residues. From germline, CDR1 is SGHKS and CDR2 YYEKEE (reference sequence). The V end lost 4 bases, the J end lost 2 bases, and 12 bases lay between the germline ends. This CDR3 is CASSQEWQNYGYTF. CDR3 coding DNA: TGTGCCAGCAGCCAAGAGTGGCAGAACTATGGCTACACCTTC.

This clonotype was counted ten times or more. The V call is TRBV29-1, the J call TRBJ1-2; D unresolved. V dropped 6 bases and J dropped 0 bases, with 11 bases sitting between them. This CDR3 comprises 13 residues. Germline V gene sequence: CDR1 SQVTM, CDR2 ANQGSEA. CDR3 loop: CSVATDTNYGYTF. For the CDR3, the DNA is TGCAGCGTCGCCACCGATACTAACTATGGCTACACCTTC.

The chain has TRBV28 and TRBJ2-3, with unresolved D. V shed 8 bases and J shed 2 bases, with 14 bases lying between them. The CDR3 runs to 14 residues. Germline V CDR1 and CDR2: MDHEN, SYDVKM. Here the CDR3 DNA reads TGTGCCAGCCGACCATATTATCCCACAGATACGCAGTATTTT. Its protein product is CASRPYYPTDTQYF.

There are many counts of this clonotype. CDR3 in DNA: TGCAGCGTTGAGACTAGCGGGATCGGTGAGACCCAGTACTTC. The encoded protein is CSVETSGIGETQYF. This chain uses TRBV29-1 with TRBJ2-5, with 11 bases aligning to TRBD2. The junction had 5 bases not matched to a gene; V was cut back by 3 bases and J by 5 bases. Germline-derived CDR1 and CDR2 are SQVTM and ANQGSEA. The CDR3 consists of 14 residues. Full variable domain (outside the CDR3, taken from reference TRBV29-1 and TRBJ2-5): SAVISQKPSRDICQRGTSLTIQCQVDSQVTMMFWYRQQPGQSLTLIATANQGSEATYESGFVIDKFPISRPNLTFSTLTVSNMSPEDSSIYLCSVETSGIGETQYFGPGTRLLVL.

V and J are TRBV10-3 and TRBJ1-1; D not certain. Germline-derived CDR1 and CDR2 are ENHRY and SYGVKD. With 0 bases removed from V and 7 bases from J, the gap between germline ends came to 9 bases. The CDR3 is 13 amino acids. The CDR3 DNA follows: TGTGCCATCAGTGAGTCGGGTTTCAGTGAAGCTTTCTTT. It encodes CAISESGFSEAFF.